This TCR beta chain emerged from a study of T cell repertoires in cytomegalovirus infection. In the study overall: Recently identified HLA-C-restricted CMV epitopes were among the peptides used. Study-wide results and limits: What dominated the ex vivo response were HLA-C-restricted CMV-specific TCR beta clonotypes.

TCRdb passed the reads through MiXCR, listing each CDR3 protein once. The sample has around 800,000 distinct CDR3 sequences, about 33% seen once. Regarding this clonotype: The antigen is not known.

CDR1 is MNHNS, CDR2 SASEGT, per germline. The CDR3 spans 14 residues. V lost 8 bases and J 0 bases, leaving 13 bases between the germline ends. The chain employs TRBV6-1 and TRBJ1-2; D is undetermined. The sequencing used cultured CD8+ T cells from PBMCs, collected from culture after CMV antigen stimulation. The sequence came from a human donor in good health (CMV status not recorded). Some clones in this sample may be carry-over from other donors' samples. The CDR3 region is CASRPDVANYGYTF. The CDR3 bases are TGTGCCAGCCGCCCGGACGTAGCTAACTATGGCTACACCTTC.